This is a list of T cell receptor beta chains from one sample in a study of beta chain features in type 1 diabetes. Method: immunoSEQ multiplex PCR; TCRdb's copy keeps in-frame clones and lacks some. This sample carries under 950,000 clones, about 17% of them seen once, and the ten largest clones take about 0.025%. The sample consisted of naive CD4+ T cells from blood. These receptors were collected from a young woman in good health. Both conserved end residues are part of each CDR3. The D gene is left open where the match is weak. Not every row has a clone size; where given, it reads once, few, many or a size class.

V gene	D gene	J gene	clone size	CDR3 protein	CDR3 DNA
TRBV29-1	TRBD2	TRBJ2-1	-	CSVVAGDQLHYNEQFF	TGCAGCGTTGTGGCGGGAGACCAACTCCACTACAATGAGCAGTTCTTC
TRBV5-1	-	TRBJ2-3	few	CASSQQDTQYF	TGCGCCAGCAGCCAGCAAGATACGCAGTATTTT
TRBV19	TRBD2	TRBJ2-1	-	CASSYLSGKSVDEQFF	TGTGCCAGTAGTTACCTTAGCGGGAAGTCCGTCGATGAGCAGTTCTTC
TRBV5-1	-	TRBJ1-1	few	CASSTRGATEAFF	TGCGCCAGCAGCACGAGGGGGGCCACTGAAGCTTTCTTT
TRBV18	-	TRBJ1-1	few	CASSPKNTEAFF	TGTGCCAGCTCACCTAAGAACACTGAAGCTTTCTTT
TRBV5-1	TRBD1	TRBJ1-2	-	CASRVLRDSNYGYTF	TGCGCCAGCCGGGTCCTCCGGGACAGCAACTATGGCTACACCTTC
TRBV25-1	TRBD1	TRBJ2-2	-	CASSEVGTGYRELFF	TGTGCCAGCAGTGAAGTCGGGACAGGGTACCGGGAGCTGTTTTTT
TRBV27	-	TRBJ2-2	-	CASSLDQSAATGELFF	TGTGCCAGCAGTTTGGATCAATCGGCAGCGACCGGGGAGCTGTTTTTT
TRBV18	-	TRBJ1-1	few	CASSPQAGGNTEAFF	TGTGCCAGCTCACCACAAGCCGGCGGGAACACTGAAGCTTTCTTT
TRBV7-8	-	TRBJ2-2	few	CASSGAGNTGELFF	TGTGCCAGCAGCGGGGCCGGGAACACCGGGGAGCTGTTTTTT
TRBV6-1	TRBD1	TRBJ2-2	-	CASSGTGTGIWELFF	TGTGCCAGCAGTGGGACCGGGACAGGCATTTGGGAGCTGTTTTTT
TRBV11-2	TRBD2	TRBJ2-1	-	CASSFTAGVNEQFF	TGTGCCAGCAGCTTTACAGCGGGAGTCAATGAGCAGTTCTTC
TRBV4-2	TRBD2	TRBJ2-3	-	CASSQELATTDTQYF	TGTGCCAGCAGCCAAGAACTAGCGACCACAGATACGCAGTATTTT
TRBV27	-	TRBJ2-4	-	CASSKTGARFTDRAKNIQYF	TGTGCCAGCAGCAAAACCGGGGCTCGATTTACCGACCGGGCCAAAAACATTCAGTACTTC
TRBV28	-	TRBJ1-5	few	CASSLWGKGHQPQHF	TGTGCCAGCAGTTTATGGGGAAAAGGGCATCAGCCCCAGCATTTT
TRBV5-1	-	TRBJ2-2	-	CASSLDPSGNTGELFF	TGCGCCAGCAGCTTGGACCCCAGCGGGAACACCGGGGAGCTGTTTTTT
TRBV10-3	TRBD2	TRBJ2-1	-	CAISPNGRRDNEQFF	TGTGCCATCAGCCCGAACGGGAGGCGGGACAATGAGCAGTTCTTC
TRBV10-3	-	TRBJ1-2	few	CAISEQGSDYGYTF	TGTGCCATCAGTGAGCAGGGGTCGGACTATGGCTACACCTTC
TRBV27	TRBD2	TRBJ2-7	-	CASSYGRAYEQYF	TGTGCCAGCAGTTACGGGAGGGCCTACGAGCAGTACTTC
TRBV10-3	-	TRBJ2-7	few	CAISESMIGGTLYEQYF	TGTGCCATCAGTGAGTCGATGATCGGCGGGACACTCTACGAGCAGTACTTC
TRBV11-2	-	TRBJ1-2	few	CASSLWGTISYTF	TGTGCCAGCAGCTTATGGGGAACTATTAGCTACACCTTC
TRBV11-2	-	TRBJ2-5	-	CASSLGLGETQYF	TGTGCCAGCAGCTTAGGTCTGGGGGAGACCCAGTACTTC